These T cell receptor beta chains were read from a single sample in a study of blood T cells in healthy people across ages. Via MiXCR, TCRdb re-called the 5' RACE reads, giving one row per CDR3 protein. Of around 800,000 distinct CDR3 sequences in the sample, about 26% were seen once. This sample was also put to use in a study of T cells of mothers and their children.

Sequenced: blood. These receptors were obtained from a boy younger than 18 in good health. The CDR3 runs from the conserved cysteine through the conserved F or W. A D gene is named only where the DNA matches it firmly. Not every row has a clone size; where given, it reads once, few, many or a size class.

abundance	v_gene	d_gene	j_gene	CDR3nt	CDR3aa
.	TRBV12-3/TRBV12-4	TRBD2	TRBJ2-3	TGTGCCAGCAGCTCCGGGACTAGCGTGGGCGCAGATACGCAATATTTT	CASSSGTSVGADTQYF
few	TRBV5-6	.	TRBJ2-1	TGTGCCAGCAGCTTTAACCCCAAGGGCGGGGATGAGCAGTTCTTC	CASSFNPKGGDEQFF
few	TRBV15	TRBD2	TRBJ2-1	TGTGCCACCAGCAGAGAAGCGGGGGGGGGGAATGAGCAGTTCTTC	CATSREAGGGNEQFF
few	TRBV18	TRBD1	TRBJ2-7	TGTGCCACCCGACCAACAGGGGACTACGAGCAGTACTTC	CATRPTGDYEQYF
.	TRBV6-5	TRBD1	TRBJ1-1	TGTGCCAGCAGTTACTCGGAGGGGGCTGGGGAGACTGAAGCTTTCTTT	CASSYSEGAGETEAFF
few	TRBV20-1	.	TRBJ2-3	TGCAGTGGCCAGGGAACAGATACGCAGTATTTT	CSGQGTDTQYF
few	TRBV5-1	.	TRBJ1-2	TGCGCCAGCAGCTTAGGCGGACCCACCTATGGCTACACCTTC	CASSLGGPTYGYTF
.	TRBV5-1	.	TRBJ2-3	TGCGCCAGCAGCTTGGGATCTCCAGATACGCAGTATTTT	CASSLGSPDTQYF
once	TRBV5-1	.	TRBJ1-2	TGCGCCAGCAGCTTAACGAGGAGGGGCGGCGGCTTCACCTTC	CASSLTRRGGGFTF
few	TRBV20-1	.	TRBJ2-6	TGCAGTGCTAGAGATGACGGGATCTCTGGGGCCAACGTCCTGACTTTC	CSARDDGISGANVLTF
.	TRBV6-5	.	TRBJ2-2	TGTGCCAGCAGCCGCGGGTCAAGGGGGGGATTCGGGGAGCTGTTTTTT	CASSRGSRGGFGELFF
.	TRBV12-3/TRBV12-4	TRBD2	TRBJ2-3	TGTGCCAGCAGTTTTGCGGGGGGCCCAGATACGCAGTATTTT	CASSFAGGPDTQYF
.	TRBV5-1	.	TRBJ2-3	TGCGCCAGCAGCTTGGGGGACCCCATCACAGGTACGCAGTATTTT	CASSLGDPITGTQYF
.	TRBV12-3/TRBV12-4	.	TRBJ2-7	TGTGCCAGCAGTTTGAAGGGGGCCTACGAGCAGTACTTC	CASSLKGAYEQYF
few	TRBV2	.	TRBJ1-2	TGTGCCAGCAGTGAATCAGGGGTGGATGGCTACACCTTC	CASSESGVDGYTF
.	TRBV12-3/TRBV12-4	.	TRBJ2-5	TGTGCCAGCAGGTTCGGGGGCTCGGGGGAAGAGACCCAGTACTTC	CASRFGGSGEETQYF
.	TRBV2	.	TRBJ1-2	TGTGCCAGCAGTAGCCCCGGGACGGACAACTATGGCTACACCTTC	CASSSPGTDNYGYTF